This T cell receptor (beta chain) was recovered during a study of blood T cells in healthy people across ages. A second PCR of about 6 to 11 cycles used a sample-barcoded 5' primer and a J-beta primer mix. A tag from a template-switch adaptor with 12 random nucleotides marked each cDNA molecule. TCRdb processed the 5' RACE reads anew with MiXCR; each CDR3 protein has one entry. The sample has fewer than 1,200,000 distinct CDR3 sequences; 20% to 25% are singletons. General observations from the study: Leaving the PBMCs unsorted stopped any conclusive comparison of naive versus antigen-experienced cells.

The sample holds a few counts of this clonotype. The antigen remains undetermined. These data also featured in a second study, about T cells of mothers and their children.

Sequenced material: blood. The source is a girl aged 2 to 10 in good health.

CDR3 DNA sequence: TGTGCCAGCACCAATAGCGGGGGGGTCAGAGAGACCCAGTACTTC. Amino acid sequence: CASTNSGGVRETQYF. The V call is TRBV12-3 or TRBV12-4, the J call TRBJ2-5; TRBD2 matches at 11 bases. Trimming at V came to 7 bases and at J to 4 bases, leaving 8 bases not matched to a gene. The CDR3 totals 15 residues.